The source of this T cell receptor beta chain is a study of T-cell memory formation after mild COVID-19 (dated by TCRdb to 2020 to 2023). At the level of the whole study: TCR sequence clusters from the two donors were found to be largely donor specific. Longitudinal TCRalpha and TCRbeta repertoire sequencing tracked T-cell clones expanding and contracting after mild COVID-19 in a couple of donors. The cohort was made up of two young adult volunteers, one female and one male, who were previously healthy. General findings and caveats noted by the study authors: Some responding clones were detected in pre-infection memory, which suggested that pre-existing cross-reactive memory T cells had joined the SARS-CoV-2 response. The study included only a couple of mild cases, and larger cohorts that include severe cases with pre-infection samples were judged to be necessary. Clones contracting from day 15 to 85 had balanced CD4/CD8 phenotypes, while a second wave expanding from day 15 to 37 was biased towards CD4+. Contracting CD4+ clones appeared mostly in the CM and EM memory subsets, whereas CD8+ clones were enriched in EMRA. SARS-CoV-2 specificity of the second-wave clones peaking on day 37 was not confirmed.

Regarding this clonotype: Its binding antigen is unknown. Nothing much larger sits one base from this clone, and base qualities are not available.

This sample was sequenced with an Illumina NovaSeq 6000. TCRalpha and TCRbeta cDNA libraries were built by 5'RACE with constant-segment primers, adding sample barcodes and unique molecular identifiers. Trizol reagent was used to extract RNA from every sample. Libraries were amplified in two PCR steps, with a second sample barcode and Illumina TruSeq adapters added in the second step. Sequencing of the libraries was done on an Illumina NovaSeq, producing 2 x 150 bp paired-end reads. Under the source paper's analysis protocol: With migec v1.2.7, reads were demultiplexed and then collapsed into UMI-guided consensus sequences. Using mixcr v2.1.11, UMI consensuses were aligned to TRA and TRB V and J templates and then assembled into clonotypes. Expanded or contracted clonotypes were those called significant by both edgeR and NoisET, with noise models trained on biological replicates. edgeR calls used a false discovery rate-adjusted p below 0.01 and a log2 fold-change threshold of 1. As an exploratory analysis of dynamics, PCA with hierarchical clustering was applied to max-normalized trajectories of the 1000 most abundant clonotypes. Separately sequenced CD4+ and CD8+ repertoires were used to assign a CD4 or CD8 phenotype to each responding clone. TCRdb's own reprocessing of the public reads used fastp at Q25 and MiXCR and kept productive beta chains. Rows are combined by CDR3 protein, so each entry shows the most common genes and DNA. It is TCRdb's table, rather than the study itself, that gives the V and J calls and clone size. The sample table lists 400,000 to 500,000 distinct CDR3 sequences, around 17% of them with a count of one. The ten largest make up roughly a fifth of the sample.

From the germline V gene, CDR1 is ENHRY and CDR2 is SYGVKD. The cysteine opens and the phenylalanine closes a CDR3 of 16 amino acids. The CDR3 DNA has 48 bases and is translated from base 1. The junction shows trimming of 0 bases on V and 1 base on J, and the gene matches do not reach 5 bases of it. Ficoll-Paque density gradient centrifugation was the method used to isolate PBMCs. Specimen: PBMCs or a T cell subset sorted from them (not recorded which). This receptor was identified in a man aged 18 to 30 who had mild COVID-19 (a few samples of this study predate the infection). The sample titles of this study are shuffled in the database, so cell type and time point are left out; the donor was told from shared clones. The chain is made from TRBV10-3 and TRBJ1-1; the central 7 bases match TRBD1. CDR3 sequence: CAISESTAGGNTEAFF. The DNA reads TGTGCCATCAGTGAGTCGACTGCAGGGGGGAACACTGAAGCTTTCTTT.